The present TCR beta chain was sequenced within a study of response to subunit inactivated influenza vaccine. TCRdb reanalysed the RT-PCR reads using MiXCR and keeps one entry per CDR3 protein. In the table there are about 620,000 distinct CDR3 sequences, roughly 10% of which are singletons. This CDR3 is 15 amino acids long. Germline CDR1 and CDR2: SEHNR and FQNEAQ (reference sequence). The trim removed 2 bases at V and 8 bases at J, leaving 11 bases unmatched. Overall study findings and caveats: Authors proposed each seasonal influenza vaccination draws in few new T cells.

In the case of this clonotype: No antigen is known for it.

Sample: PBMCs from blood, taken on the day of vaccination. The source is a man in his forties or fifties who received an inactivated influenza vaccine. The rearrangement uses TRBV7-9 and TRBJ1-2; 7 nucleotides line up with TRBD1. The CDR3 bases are TGTGCCAGCAGCTTAAGCGAGGGTACAGGGGAAGGCTACACCTTC. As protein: CASSLSEGTGEGYTF.